The 5 T cell receptor beta chains listed next were all sequenced from one sample in a study of T-cell reconstitution after alpha-beta-depleted transplantation in children. A TCRbeta library incorporating unique molecular identifiers was prepared. TCRdb used MiXCR to reprocess the PCR reads, holding one entry per CDR3 protein. The table records 700,000 to 950,000 distinct CDR3 sequences, approximately 15% of them present only once. The source was PBMCs, mostly from graft donor cells, collected 360 days after TCRalphabeta/CD19-depleted stem cell transplant. These receptors all come from a male patient younger than 18 who had a stem cell transplant for acute lymphoblastic leukemia, so the T cells may come from the graft donor.

This clonotype was seen a handful of times. The CDR3 sequence is CASSSPPRTGQETQYF. In DNA form, the CDR3 reads TGTGCCAGCAGTTCACCCCCGAGGACAGGGCAAGAGACCCAGTACTTC. The chain couples TRBV12-3 or TRBV12-4 to TRBJ2-5; 8 bases line up with TRBD1. The CDR3 extends over 16 amino acids. The V segment lost 4 bases and the J segment 2 bases; nucleotides outside the gene matches: 9.

This clonotype was recorded a few times. The rearrangement links TRBV5-1 to TRBJ2-2; TRBD1 matches at 7 bases. Germline values: CDR1 SGHRS, CDR2 YFSETQ. V gave up 5 bases and J gave up 1 base; unmatched junction bases: 11. The CDR3 is made up of 17 amino acids. The CDR3 loop is CASRNRGTGRNTGELFF. The CDR3, as DNA: TGCGCCAGCAGAAACAGGGGAACGGGGAGGAACACCGGGGAGCTGTTTTTT.

With respect to this clonotype: One end of the junction fails to match germline, which may point to a read error. The chain recombines TRBV29-1 with TRBJ2-5; a weak D match, TRBD2 (5 bases). This CDR3 region has 14 residues. CDR1 is SQVTM, CDR2 ANQGSEA, per germline. CDR3 region: CSVRDGRSQETQYF. The CDR3, as DNA: TGCAGCGTTCGGGATGGGCGGAGCCAAGAGACCCAGTATTTC. Full variable domain (missing parts from reference TRBV29-1 and TRBJ2-5): SAVISQKPSRDICQRGTSLTIQCQVDSQVTMMFWYRQQPGQSLTLIATANQGSEATYESGFVIDKFPISRPNLTFSTLTVSNMSPEDSSIYLCSVRDGRSQETQYFGPGTRLLVL.

This chain joins TRBV6-1 and TRBJ2-5; D unresolved. Per the germline V gene, CDR1 is MNHNS and CDR2 is SASEGT. V was trimmed by 4 bases and J by 5 bases, leaving 17 bases between them. The CDR3 has 15 residues. The CDR3 reads CASSATLPGQETQYF. As DNA, the CDR3 is TGTGCCAGCAGTGCAACACTTCCGGGTCAGGAGACCCAGTACTTC.

This clonotype has more than one count but fewer than ten. V and J are TRBV7-8 and TRBJ1-1; D may be TRBD1 (6 bases). Per the germline V gene, CDR1 is SGHVS and CDR2 is FQNEAQ. This CDR3 spans 15 amino acids. The V end lost 0 bases, the J end lost 1 base, and 9 bases lay between the germline ends. The CDR3: CASSLAQGGNTEAFF. The CDR3 nucleotides are TGTGCCAGCAGCTTAGCACAGGGCGGGAACACTGAAGCTTTCTTT.